The clone carrying this TCR beta chain was seen once. Its antigen is as yet unknown. The sample is drawn from a study of T cell responses to AZD1222 COVID-19 vaccine. Study-wide results and limits: Repertoires were obtained solely post-peak T cell response. Donors in the cohort were predominantly white British and more often female, and clonal diversity was possibly underestimated. Spike-specific TCR breadth and depth rose after two AZD1222 doses.

The CDR3 runs to 15 residues. CDR1 and CDR2 from the germline V gene are MNHEY and SVGAGI. V was shortened by 4 bases and J by 3 bases, with 10 bases between the two germline ends. Profiling relied on immunoSEQ multiplex PCR, and the TCRdb table lists in-frame clones only, not all of them. There are 250,000 to 300,000 clones in the sample; almost 95% occur only once, and less than 0.6% lies in the top ten. The sequence was collected from an adult who received the AZD1222 COVID-19 vaccine. J is TRBJ1-6 and V is TRBV6-5; unclear D gene. The sample in question was peripheral blood, obtained 28 days after the second AZD1222 dose. The chain's CDR3 is CASSFKRRYNSPLHF. CDR3 in DNA: TGTGCCAGCAGTTTCAAACGTCGCTATAATTCACCCCTCCACTTT.